This record covers a single T cell receptor (beta chain). In its sample, this clone was seen once. Which antigen it targets is not known. The record has no base qualities; no much larger clone is one base away. The sample originates from a study of graft-versus-host responses after intestinal transplantation (TCRdb year 2021). Concerning the study at large: The transplants that recipients got were multivisceral, liver-intestinal, or isolated intestinal. All recipients received anti-thymocyte globulin induction followed by maintenance tacrolimus and steroids for two to four years. After intestinal transplantation, graft-versus-host and host-versus-graft alloreactive T cell clones in the graft, circulation and bone marrow were tracked using bulk TCR-beta CDR3 sequencing. Rather than going through the commercial service, samples from a few later patients were sequenced in-house on an Illumina MiSeq and processed with MiXCR. Alloreactive clones were identified by sequencing pre-transplant mixed lymphocyte reaction products and comparing them with unstimulated pre-transplant donor and recipient T cells. A peak of at least 4% donor T cells among recipient peripheral blood mononuclear cells was the definition used for donor T cell macrochimerism. The cohort enrolled approximately 24 intestinal transplant recipients, one of whom was a retransplant, and a few patients without pretransplant specimens were excluded. Paper-wide results and their limitations: Conclusions were limited by the relatively low number and heterogeneity of intestinal transplant patients. High GvH to HvG T cell clonal ratios were observed in the allografts of patients with donor T cell macrochimerism. GvH clones turned up in recipient bone marrow, with some appearing earlier in ileal mucosa or blood, a pattern consistent with an intestinal mucosal origin. Peak levels of circulating GvH clones were associated with declines in HvG clones early after transplant.

The CDR3 holds 21 amino acids from the cysteine to the phenylalanine. Of the read, only the CDR3 DNA is kept; its 63 bases are in frame from base 1. Blood samples were collected up to 4 times in the first month after transplant and then at least monthly when available. Preparation of the library involved the immunoSEQ multiplex PCR assay. For most patients, high-throughput TCR-beta CDR3 sequencing of genomic DNA was performed by Adaptive Biotechnologies. The study's own analysis went as follows. Adaptive's ImmunoSEQ software supplied the TCR sequencing data for 18 patients, while MiXCR and VDJtools were used to process a few other patients. CDR3 nucleotide sequences shared by donor and recipient were removed because the origin of these sequences could not be assigned. To count as alloreactive, a clone needed at least 2-fold expansion over unstimulated cells and a minimum CFSE-low frequency of 0.002% (template counts) or 0.001% (read counts). Clones were considered mappable if detected in sequenced pre-transplant spleen, lymph node, or MLR CFSE-low populations of the donor or recipient. Cumulative frequency of alloreactive clones was calculated as a percentage of all sequences weighted by copy number. Entries here come from immuneACCESS through TCRdb and include only in-frame sequences with V and J called. Some clones fail to appear in such tables; in the studies checked, an unresolved V gene covers under half of the shortfall, and the cause of the remainder is unknown. The V and J calls and clone size come from that table; D and trimming were worked out from the DNA. The sample yields 25,000 to 30,000 clones; around 94% were counted once. In total, the top ten clones hold 0.82% of the sample.

The sample consisted of PBMCs, taken nearly 31 days after intestinal transplant. The chain uses TRBV21-1 and TRBJ2-3; the table's D call, TRBD1, was not checked against the DNA. TRBV21-1 is deemed a pseudogene. This receptor was obtained from a human patient who received an intestinal transplant, so some T cells may come from the graft donor. The DNA sequence reads TGTGCCAGCAGCACCCCCCCTCTCCGGGACAGGGAGTTTCGGGGCTTAGATACGCAGTATTTT. This is translated as CASSTPPLRDREFRGLDTQYF.